This T cell receptor beta chain was captured by sequencing in a study of blood T cell repertoires in COVID-19. Whole-study context: PBMCs, B-cell-depleted T cells, or T cells provided the cDNA or gDNA that made up the material.

Produced via immunoSEQ multiplex PCR; TCRdb's table is partial and in-frame only. The sample has 200,000 to 250,000 clones; around 84% are singletons. The CDR3 loop spans 17 amino acids. Germline-derived CDR1 and CDR2 are KGHSH and LQKENI. V gave up 3 bases and J gave up 8 bases; unmatched junction bases: 13. Sequencing was performed on peripheral blood. This TCR derives from a man between 25 and 39 years old with active or convalescent COVID-19. The chain has TRBV18 and TRBJ2-1; TRBD1 matches 10 bases. The CDR3 nucleotides read TGTGCCAGCTCACCGCGCGCCACGGGACAGGGGCGTTATGAGCAGTTCTTC. It yields the protein CASSPRATGQGRYEQFF.